A single sample gave rise to the 6 T cell receptor beta chains below, sequenced in a study of shared clonotypes between healthy human individuals (dated by TCRdb to 2019 to 2021). Library method: the immunoSEQ multiplex PCR assay. TCRdb holds this immuneACCESS table with in-frame rearrangements only. Some clones are missing; in checked studies, unresolved V genes explain under half, and the rest has no known cause. Across this sample there are more than 1.2 million clones, with less than 99% seen only once. 0.36% of the sample is held by the ten biggest clonotypes. Material for sequencing was naive CD4+ T cells sorted from blood. Read against the paper, the sample's cell subset or site label means: CD45RA+ positively selected. The origin of the receptors is a man aged 25-45 years in good health.

Here the CDR3 DNA reads TGTGCCAGCAGTCCCATGCCCCGCGGCCAAAACACTGAAGCTTTCTTT. Its translation: CASSPMPRGQNTEAFF. The rearrangement joins TRBV28 to TRBJ1-1; D is unresolved. The CDR3 loop spans 16 amino acids. CDR1 is MDHEN and CDR2 is SYDVKM in the germline V gene. Between the trimmed V and J ends, which lost 5 bases and 2 bases, there was a span of 18 bases.

The chain combines TRBV6-1 with TRBJ1-1, with D tentatively TRBD1 (5 bases). The CDR3 contains 13 residues. Looked up from germline, CDR1 is MNHNS and CDR2 is SASEGT. The V end was cut by 2 bases, the J end by 13 bases, with 17 bases between. The CDR3 sequence is CASSEPGGVIGFF. CDR3 DNA: TGTGCCAGCAGTGAACCCGGGGGGGTTATTGGTTTCTTT.

The chain employs TRBV15 and TRBJ2-7; 7 bases align to TRBD1. The J segment lost 4 bases and the V segment lost 3 bases, leaving 6 bases of the junction unmatched. CDR1 and CDR2 (germline): LNHNV, YYDKDF (reference sequence). CDR3 length: 14 amino acids. In DNA form, the CDR3 reads TGTGCCACCAGCAGGTACGACAGGGAGTACGAGCAGTACTTC. Its protein is CATSRYDREYEQYF.

On this clone: Other DNA sequences of this sample code for an identical CDR3. The gene calls are TRBV5-1 and TRBJ1-1; no definite D call. The CDR3 loop spans 13 amino acids. CDR1 and CDR2 from the germline V gene are SGHRS and YFSETQ. V was pared by 5 bases and J by 0 bases, with 8 bases between. The CDR3 spells CASSREMNTEAFF. The CDR3 DNA is TGCGCCAGCAGTCGGGAGATGAACACTGAAGCTTTCTTT.

V is TRBV30 and J is TRBJ2-3; tentative D call: TRBD2 (6 bases). Trimming took off 0 bases at V and 7 bases at J, with 17 bases between the two ends. Looked up from germline, CDR1 is GTSNPN and CDR2 is SVGIG (reference sequence). The CDR3 length is 15 residues. The CDR3 region is CAWSVRAGGRNTQYF. In DNA form, the CDR3 reads TGTGCCTGGAGTGTAAGAGCAGGAGGGCGAAATACGCAGTATTTT.

This chain links TRBV28 with TRBJ2-1; D gene uncertain. Germline V gene lookup returns CDR1 MDHEN and CDR2 SYDVKM. The CDR3 sequence is 12 residues long. Deletions cut 3 bases from V and 9 bases from J, with 9 bases between. CDR3 bases: TGTGCCAGCAGTTTCCTGGGTTTTGAGCAGTTCTTC. This gives the protein CASSFLGFEQFF.